This passage covers 21 T cell receptor beta chains from one sample sequenced in a study of OX40 agonist ivuxolimab in advanced cancers. The method was immunoSEQ multiplex PCR; TCRdb's version includes in-frame clones alone and lacks a portion of them. The table records roughly 80,000 clones, more than 85% of them present only once. The specimen was CD4+ or CD8+ T cells sorted from blood, collected in a trial of the OX40 agonist ivuxolimab. All receptors come from an adult with an advanced solid tumor such as melanoma, head and neck, liver or kidney cancer.

The chain joins TRBV7-2 to TRBJ1-2; the D gene is possibly TRBD1 (6 bases). From germline, CDR1 is SGHTA and CDR2 FQGNSA. This CDR3 has 13 residues. Trimming pared 5 bases from V and 6 bases from J, leaving 13 bases between. The CDR3 loop is CASSPAHRDGYTF. The CDR3 DNA sequence: TGTGCCAGCAGCCCGGCTCACAGGGATGGCTACACCTTC. Complete variable domain (other parts from reference TRBV7-2 and TRBJ1-2): GAGVSQSPSNKVTEKGKDVELRCDPISGHTALYWYRQSLGQGLEFLIYFQGNSAPDKSGLPSDRFSAERTGGSVSTLTIQRTQQEDSAVYLCASSPAHRDGYTFGSGTRLTVV.

V gene TRBV11-3 combines with J gene TRBJ1-4, with no clear D. CDR3 length: 18 amino acids. Germline-derived CDR1 and CDR2 are SGHNT and YENEEA. V was trimmed by 2 bases and J by 0 bases, leaving 16 bases between them. CDR3 bases: TGTGCCAGCAGCTTATACCTACATCGTCGGGCAACTAATGAAAAACTGTTTTTT. This codes for CASSLYLHRRATNEKLFF.

This rearrangement joins TRBV6-5 to TRBJ2-3, with a weak D call TRBD1 (6 bases). The germline V and J ends were trimmed by 3 bases and 2 bases, with 9 bases remaining between them. Germline CDR1 and CDR2: MNHEY and SVGAGI. This CDR3 is 14 amino acids long. Written as DNA, the CDR3 is TGTGCCAGCAGTTATAGACAGGTCACAGATACGCAGTATTTT. Amino acid sequence: CASSYRQVTDTQYF.

CDR3 region: CASSDSGPRQFF. CDR3 in DNA: TGTGCCAGCAGTGATTCGGGGCCTCGGCAGTTCTTC. The chain links TRBV2 to TRBJ2-1; D assignment may be TRBD1 or TRBD2 (5 bases each). Trimming shortened V by 3 bases and J by 12 bases, and 12 bases separated the two germline ends. The CDR3 is made up of 12 amino acids. Looked up from germline, CDR1 is SNHLY and CDR2 is FYNNEI.

The rearrangement links TRBV5-1 to TRBJ2-1; weak D call: TRBD2 (5 bases). CDR3 size: 14 residues. V gave up 3 bases and J gave up 10 bases, with 17 bases separating them. CDR1 is SGHRS and CDR2 is YFSETQ in the germline V gene. In nucleotides, the CDR3 is TGCGCCAGCAGCTCTTCTGGTTTACTAGACGAGCAGTTCTTC. This gives the protein CASSSSGLLDEQFF.

The chain joins TRBV6-4 to TRBJ2-5; 7 bases align to TRBD2. The J call is uncertain, as TRBJ2-7 better fits the DNA end. CDR3 length: 16 residues. Per germline, CDR1 MRHNA and CDR2 SNTAGT. As DNA, the CDR3 is TGTGCCAGCAGTGACAAAGGGCAGCGGGACTCCTACGAGCAGTACTTC. Translated, it gives CASSDKGQRDSYEQYF.

The chain is built from TRBV6-6 and TRBJ2-2, with D unresolved. V lost 8 bases to trimming and J lost 1 base, with 8 bases between them. CDR1 and CDR2 from the germline V gene are MNHNY and SVGAGI (reference sequence). This CDR3 has 13 residues. The CDR3 DNA sequence: TGTGCCAGCGCGATTCTGAACACCGGGGAGCTGTTTTTT. Residues: CASAILNTGELFF.

The genes are TRBV4-1 and TRBJ2-7; 9 bases line up with TRBD2. The CDR3 length is 15 residues. Looked up from germline, CDR1 is MGHRA and CDR2 is YSYEKL. Germline trimming cut 4 bases from V and 4 bases from J; bases unmatched to any gene: 8. CDR3 DNA sequence: TGCGCCAGCAGCCCCCTGATGGCGGGAGGGTACGAGCAGTACTTC. Its protein is CASSPLMAGGYEQYF.

Comments on this clone: A junction boundary mismatches the germline segment, possibly from a read error. The genes are TRBV28 and TRBJ2-7, with 7 bases identical to TRBD2. Germline CDR1 reads MDHEN; CDR2 reads SYDVKM. This CDR3 comprises 14 residues. The CDR3 DNA reads TGTGCCAGCAGCTTATCTCGCGGGAGTAGGAGGCAGTACTTC. This sequence encodes CASSLSRGSRRQYF.

The V gene is TRBV6-1, the J gene TRBJ2-3; 9 nucleotides match TRBD1. Per germline, CDR1 MNHNS and CDR2 SASEGT. The J segment lost 2 bases and the V segment lost 4 bases, leaving 4 bases of the junction unmatched. CDR3 size: 15 residues. The CDR3 here is CASSGGQGYTDTQYF. In DNA form, the CDR3 reads TGTGCCAGCAGTGGAGGACAGGGGTACACAGATACGCAGTATTTT.

This chain links TRBV5-5 with TRBJ2-5; D uncertain. The CDR3 loop spans 12 amino acids. Per the germline V gene, CDR1 is SGHKS and CDR2 is YYEKEE (reference sequence). Trimming removed 0 bases at V and 5 bases at J, with 5 bases between. CDR3 in amino acids: CASSLARETQYF. The CDR3 nucleotides are TGTGCCAGCAGCTTGGCCCGGGAGACCCAGTACTTC.

The chain recombines TRBV5-6 with TRBJ2-5; 9 bases line up with TRBD2. The V gene end was trimmed by 3 bases and the J gene end by 10 bases; junction bases not matched to a gene: 13. Germline CDR1 and CDR2: SGHDT and YYEEEE. This CDR3 has 15 amino acids. CDR3 sequence (DNA): TGTGCCAGCAGCTATACAGCGGGAGGCCTCCATAGCCAGTACTTC. This gives the protein CASSYTAGGLHSQYF.

The rearrangement uses TRBV28 and TRBJ2-1; no firm D call. The germline CDR1 and CDR2 sequences are MDHEN and SYDVKM. V shed 3 bases and J shed 6 bases, with 21 bases lying between them. The CDR3 is made up of 17 amino acids. The CDR3 bases are TGTGCCAGCAGTTTGATAGAAGGCCTACACGGGTTCAATGAGCAGTTCTTC. It encodes CASSLIEGLHGFNEQFF.

The chain links TRBV19 to TRBJ1-5; D is perhaps TRBD1 (5 bases). Trimming stripped 6 bases from V and 1 base from J, with 10 bases between. CDR1 and CDR2 (germline): LNHDA, SQIVND (reference sequence). The CDR3 has 14 residues. This chain's CDR3 is CASRRSGSNQPQHF. The DNA of the CDR3 is TGTGCCAGTAGGAGGTCAGGGAGCAATCAGCCCCAGCATTTT.

The V gene is TRBV16, the J gene TRBJ1-4; weak D call: TRBD1 (6 bases). Trimming shortened V by 4 bases and J by 8 bases, and 17 bases separated the two germline ends. The germline V gene has CDR1 KGHSY and CDR2 FQNENV. This CDR3 comprises 15 residues. The CDR3 protein is CASSLWDKEPEKLFF. The CDR3 nucleotides read TGTGCCAGCAGCCTTTGGGACAAGGAGCCAGAAAAACTGTTTTTT.

The chain has TRBV6-1 and TRBJ1-2; D not certain. Germline V gene sequence: CDR1 MNHNS, CDR2 SASEGT. V lost 5 bases to trimming and J lost 1 base, with 5 bases between them. The CDR3 loop spans 12 amino acids. CDR3 amino acids: CASSPYNYGYTF. The CDR3 DNA is TGTGCCAGCAGTCCATATAACTATGGCTACACCTTC.

The V and J genes are TRBV9 and TRBJ1-3; D gene ambiguous. The germline V and J ends were trimmed by 0 bases and 0 bases, with 7 bases remaining between them. Germline V gene data show CDR1 as SGDLS and CDR2 as YYNGEE. The CDR3 covers 15 residues. CDR3 sequence (DNA): TGTGCCAGCAGCGTAGAACCGTCCTCTGGAAACACCATATATTTT. Translating gives CASSVEPSSGNTIYF.

This clone turned up a few times. The rearrangement uses TRBV12-5 and TRBJ1-6, with a weak D call TRBD1 (5 bases). This CDR3 has 18 amino acids. Between the trimmed V and J ends, which lost 0 bases and 4 bases, there was a span of 16 bases. CDR1 and CDR2 (germline): LGHNT, FRNRAP. The DNA for the CDR3 is TGTGCTAGTGGTTTGGTATGGTCGGGGCAGGGTTATAATTCACCCCTCCACTTT. Its protein product is CASGLVWSGQGYNSPLHF.

About this clone: The junction does not match germline at one end; this may be a read error. This rearrangement joins TRBV11-3 to TRBJ2-7, with TRBD2 identical over 12 bases. Germline V gives CDR1 SGHNT, CDR2 YENEEA. This CDR3 region has 15 residues. This CDR3 reads CASSLETSGSYEQYF. The CDR3 DNA reads TGTGCCAGCAGCCTAGAGACTAGCGGGAGCTACGAGCAGTACTTC.

The chain recombines TRBV7-2 with TRBJ2-2; no reliable D call. Per the germline V gene, CDR1 is SGHTA and CDR2 is FQGNSA. Trimming shortened V by 7 bases and J by 7 bases, and 13 bases separated the two germline ends. This CDR3 comprises 13 residues. DNA of the CDR3: TGTGCCAGCACCTCCAGGATGGTCGGGGAGCTGTTTTTT. Its translation: CASTSRMVGELFF.

The chain links TRBV7-3 to TRBJ2-3, with D possibly matching TRBD2 (6 bases). CDR1 is SGHTA and CDR2 is FQGTGA in the germline V gene. The CDR3 has 14 residues. V gave up 2 bases and J gave up 0 bases, with 6 bases separating them. This CDR3 is CASSLGTSTDTQYF. CDR3 coding DNA: TGTGCCAGCAGCTTAGGGACTAGCACAGATACGCAGTATTTT.